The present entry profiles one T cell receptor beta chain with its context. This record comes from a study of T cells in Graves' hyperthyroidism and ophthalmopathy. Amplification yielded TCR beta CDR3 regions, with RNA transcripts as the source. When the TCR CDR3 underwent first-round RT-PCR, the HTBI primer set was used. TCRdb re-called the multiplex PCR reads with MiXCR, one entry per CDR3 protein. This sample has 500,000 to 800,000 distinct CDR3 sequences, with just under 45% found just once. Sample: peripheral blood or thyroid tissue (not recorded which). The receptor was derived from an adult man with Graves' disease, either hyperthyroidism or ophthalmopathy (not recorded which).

The CDR3 protein is CASRGAAENTF. CDR3 bases: TGTGCCAGCAGAGGAGCGGCTGAGAACACCTTC. The V call is TRBV2, the J call TRBJ1-2; D is unresolved. The CDR3 length is 11 residues. Germline CDR1 and CDR2: SNHLY and FYNNEI. V shed 6 bases and J shed 12 bases, with 14 bases lying between them.